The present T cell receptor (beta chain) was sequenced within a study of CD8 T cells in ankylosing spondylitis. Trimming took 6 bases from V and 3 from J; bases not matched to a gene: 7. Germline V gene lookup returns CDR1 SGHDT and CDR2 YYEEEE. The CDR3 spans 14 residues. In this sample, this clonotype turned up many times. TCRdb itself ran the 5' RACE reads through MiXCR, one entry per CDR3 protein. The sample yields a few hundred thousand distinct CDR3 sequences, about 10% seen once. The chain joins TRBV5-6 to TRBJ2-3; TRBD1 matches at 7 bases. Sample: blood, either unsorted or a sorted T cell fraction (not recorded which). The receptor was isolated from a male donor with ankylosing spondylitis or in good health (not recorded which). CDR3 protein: CASTFWDSTDTQYF. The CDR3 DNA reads TGTGCCAGCACCTTCTGGGACAGTACAGATACGCAGTATTTT. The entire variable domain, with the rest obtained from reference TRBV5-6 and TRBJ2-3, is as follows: DAGVTQSPTHLIKTRGQQVTLRCSPKSGHDTVSWYQQALGQGPQFIFQYYEEEERQRGNFPDRFSGHQFPNYSSELNVNALLLGDSALYLCASTFWDSTDTQYFGPGTRLTVL.